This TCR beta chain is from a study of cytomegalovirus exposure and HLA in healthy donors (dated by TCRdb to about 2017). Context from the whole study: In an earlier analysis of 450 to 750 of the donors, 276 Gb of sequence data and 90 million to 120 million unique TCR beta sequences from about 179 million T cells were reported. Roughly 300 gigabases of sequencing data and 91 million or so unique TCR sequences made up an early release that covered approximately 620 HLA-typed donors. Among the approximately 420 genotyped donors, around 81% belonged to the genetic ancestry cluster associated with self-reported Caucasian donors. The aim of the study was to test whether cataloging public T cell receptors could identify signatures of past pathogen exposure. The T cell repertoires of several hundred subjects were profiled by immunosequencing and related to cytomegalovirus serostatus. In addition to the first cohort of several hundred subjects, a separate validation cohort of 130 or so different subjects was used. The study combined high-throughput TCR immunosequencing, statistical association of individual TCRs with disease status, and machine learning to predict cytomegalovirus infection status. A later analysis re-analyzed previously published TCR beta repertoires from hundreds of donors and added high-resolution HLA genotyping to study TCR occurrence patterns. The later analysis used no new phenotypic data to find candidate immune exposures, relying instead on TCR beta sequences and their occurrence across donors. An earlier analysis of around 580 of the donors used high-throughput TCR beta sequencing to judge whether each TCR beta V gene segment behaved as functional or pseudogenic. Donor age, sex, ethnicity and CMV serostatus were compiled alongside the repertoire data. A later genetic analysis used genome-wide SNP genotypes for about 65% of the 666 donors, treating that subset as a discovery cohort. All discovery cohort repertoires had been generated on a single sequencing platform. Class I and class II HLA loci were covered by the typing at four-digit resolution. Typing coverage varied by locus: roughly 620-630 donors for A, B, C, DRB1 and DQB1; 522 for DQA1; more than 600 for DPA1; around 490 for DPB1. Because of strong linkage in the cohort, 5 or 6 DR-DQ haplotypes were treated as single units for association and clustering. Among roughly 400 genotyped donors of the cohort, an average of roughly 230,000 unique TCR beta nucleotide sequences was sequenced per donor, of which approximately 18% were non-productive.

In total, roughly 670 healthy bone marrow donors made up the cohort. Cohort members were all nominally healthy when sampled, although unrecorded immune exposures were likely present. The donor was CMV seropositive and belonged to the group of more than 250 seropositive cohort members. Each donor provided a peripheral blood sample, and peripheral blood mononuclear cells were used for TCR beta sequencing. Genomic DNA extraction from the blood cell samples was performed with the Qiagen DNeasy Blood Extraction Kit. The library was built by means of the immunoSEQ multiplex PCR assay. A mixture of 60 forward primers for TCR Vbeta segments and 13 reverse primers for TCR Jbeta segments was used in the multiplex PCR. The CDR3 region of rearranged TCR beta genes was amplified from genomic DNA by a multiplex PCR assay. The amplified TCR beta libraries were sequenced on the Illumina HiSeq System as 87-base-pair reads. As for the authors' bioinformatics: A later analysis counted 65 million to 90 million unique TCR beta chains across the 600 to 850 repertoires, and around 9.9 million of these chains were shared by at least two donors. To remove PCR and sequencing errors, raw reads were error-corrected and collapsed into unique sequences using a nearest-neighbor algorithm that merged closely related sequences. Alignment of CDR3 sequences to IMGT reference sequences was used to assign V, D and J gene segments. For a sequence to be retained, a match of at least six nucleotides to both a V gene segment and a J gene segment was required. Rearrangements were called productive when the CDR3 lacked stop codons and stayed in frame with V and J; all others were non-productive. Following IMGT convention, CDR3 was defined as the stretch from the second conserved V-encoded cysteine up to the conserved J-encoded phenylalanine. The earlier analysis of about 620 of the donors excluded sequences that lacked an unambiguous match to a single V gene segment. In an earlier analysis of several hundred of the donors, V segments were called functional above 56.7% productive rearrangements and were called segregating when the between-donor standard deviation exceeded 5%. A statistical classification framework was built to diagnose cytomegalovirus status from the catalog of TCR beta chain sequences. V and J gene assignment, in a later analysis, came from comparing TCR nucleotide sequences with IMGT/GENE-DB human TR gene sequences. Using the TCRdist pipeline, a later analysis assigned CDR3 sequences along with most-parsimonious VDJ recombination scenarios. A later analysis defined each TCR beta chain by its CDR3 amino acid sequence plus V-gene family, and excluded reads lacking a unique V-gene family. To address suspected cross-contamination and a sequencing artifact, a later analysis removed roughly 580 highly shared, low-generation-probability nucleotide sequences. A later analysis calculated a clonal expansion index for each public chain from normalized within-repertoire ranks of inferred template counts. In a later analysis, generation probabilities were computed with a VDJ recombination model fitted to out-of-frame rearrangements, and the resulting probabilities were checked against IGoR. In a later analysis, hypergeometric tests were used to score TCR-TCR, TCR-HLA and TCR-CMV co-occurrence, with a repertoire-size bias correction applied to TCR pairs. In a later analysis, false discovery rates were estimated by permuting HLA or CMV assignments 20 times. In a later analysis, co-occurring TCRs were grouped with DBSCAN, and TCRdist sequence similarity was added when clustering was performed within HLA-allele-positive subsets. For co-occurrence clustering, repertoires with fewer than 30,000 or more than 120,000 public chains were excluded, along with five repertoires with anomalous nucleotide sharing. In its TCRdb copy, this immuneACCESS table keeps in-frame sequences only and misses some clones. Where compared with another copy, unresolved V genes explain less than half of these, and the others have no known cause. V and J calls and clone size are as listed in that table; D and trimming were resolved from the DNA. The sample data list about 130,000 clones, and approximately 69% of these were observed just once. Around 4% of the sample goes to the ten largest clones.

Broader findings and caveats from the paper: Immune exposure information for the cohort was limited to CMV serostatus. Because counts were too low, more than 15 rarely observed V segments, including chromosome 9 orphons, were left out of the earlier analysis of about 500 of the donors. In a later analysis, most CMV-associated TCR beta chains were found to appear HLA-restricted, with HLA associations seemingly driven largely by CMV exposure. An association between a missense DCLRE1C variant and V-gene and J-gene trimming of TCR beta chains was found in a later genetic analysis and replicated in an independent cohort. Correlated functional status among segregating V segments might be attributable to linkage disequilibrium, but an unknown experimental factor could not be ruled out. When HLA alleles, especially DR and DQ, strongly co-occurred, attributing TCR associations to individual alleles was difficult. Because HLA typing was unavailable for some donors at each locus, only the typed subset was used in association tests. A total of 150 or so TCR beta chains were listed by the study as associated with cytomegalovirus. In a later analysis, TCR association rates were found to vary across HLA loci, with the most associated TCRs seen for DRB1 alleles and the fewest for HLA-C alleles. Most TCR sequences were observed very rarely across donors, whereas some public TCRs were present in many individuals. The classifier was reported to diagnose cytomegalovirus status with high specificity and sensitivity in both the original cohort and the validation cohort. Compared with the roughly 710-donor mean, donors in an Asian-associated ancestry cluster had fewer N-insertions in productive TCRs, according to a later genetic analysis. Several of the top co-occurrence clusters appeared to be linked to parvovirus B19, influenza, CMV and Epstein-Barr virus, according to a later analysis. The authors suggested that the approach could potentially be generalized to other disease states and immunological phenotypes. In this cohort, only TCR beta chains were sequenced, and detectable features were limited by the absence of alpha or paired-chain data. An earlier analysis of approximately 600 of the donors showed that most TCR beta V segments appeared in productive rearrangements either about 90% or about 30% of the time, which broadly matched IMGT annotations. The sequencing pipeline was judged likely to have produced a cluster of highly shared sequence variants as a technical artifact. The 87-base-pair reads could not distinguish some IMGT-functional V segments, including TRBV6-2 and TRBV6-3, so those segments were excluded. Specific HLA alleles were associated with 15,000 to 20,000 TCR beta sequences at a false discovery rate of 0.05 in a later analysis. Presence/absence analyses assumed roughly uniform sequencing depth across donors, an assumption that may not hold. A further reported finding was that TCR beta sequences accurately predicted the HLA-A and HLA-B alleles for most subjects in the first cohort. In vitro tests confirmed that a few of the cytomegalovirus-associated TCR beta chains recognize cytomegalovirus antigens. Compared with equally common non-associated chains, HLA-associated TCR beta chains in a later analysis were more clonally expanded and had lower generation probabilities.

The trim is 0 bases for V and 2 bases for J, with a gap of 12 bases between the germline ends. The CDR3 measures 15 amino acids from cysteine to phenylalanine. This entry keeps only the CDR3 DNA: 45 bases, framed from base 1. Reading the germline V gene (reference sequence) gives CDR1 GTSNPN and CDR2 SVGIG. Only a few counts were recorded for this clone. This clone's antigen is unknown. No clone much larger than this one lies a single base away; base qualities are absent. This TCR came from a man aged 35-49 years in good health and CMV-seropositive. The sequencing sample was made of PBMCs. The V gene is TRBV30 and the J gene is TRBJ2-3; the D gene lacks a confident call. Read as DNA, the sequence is TGTGCCTGGAGTGTGCTAGGTTTATCCACAGATACGCAGTATTTT. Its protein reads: CAWSVLGLSTDTQYF. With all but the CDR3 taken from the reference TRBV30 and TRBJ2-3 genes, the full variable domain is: SQTIHQWPATLVQPVGSPLSLECTVEGTSNPNLYWYRQAAGRGLQLLFYSVGIGQISSEVPQNLSASRPQDRQFILSSKKLLLSDSGFYLCAWSVLGLSTDTQYFGPGTRLTVL.